A selection of T cell receptor beta chains follows, all from one sample in a study of blood T cell repertoires in COVID-19. Libraries were prepared by immunoSEQ multiplex PCR; TCRdb keeps only in-frame clonotypes and omits some of them. The sample lists 250,000 or so clones; about 91% were seen once. Material: PBMCs or T cells enriched from blood (not recorded which). Receptor source: a human donor in a cohort exposed to, infected with or recovered from COVID-19 (not recorded which). The donor label of this sample is uncertain. The CDR3 runs from the conserved cysteine through the conserved F or W. A D gene is named only where the DNA matches it firmly. The listing skips clone size in some rows; elsewhere it reads once, few, many or a size class.

clone_size	v_call	d_call	j_call	cdr3_nt	cdr3_aa
.	TRBV2	TRBD1	TRBJ1-1	TGTGCCAGCAGAGCCGGGACAGGGAACACTGAAGCTTTCTTT	CASRAGTGNTEAFF
.	TRBV5-4	TRBD2	TRBJ2-3	TGTGCCAGCAGCTTGCTGGGGGGGAGCACAGATACGCAGTATTTT	CASSLLGGSTDTQYF
.	TRBV18	TRBD2	TRBJ2-1	TGTGCCAGCTCACCACCGGGCGGGGGGGGCCAGGATGAGCAGTTCTTC	CASSPPGGGGQDEQFF
few	TRBV5-6	.	TRBJ2-7	TGTGCCAGCAGCTTGGCGGCGGCCTACGAGCAGTACTTC	CASSLAAAYEQYF
.	TRBV7-8	.	TRBJ1-4	TGTGCCAGCAGCCAGGGACTAAGAAAGTTTTTT	CASSQGLRKFF
.	TRBV19	TRBD1	TRBJ2-2	TGTGCCAGTACCAAAGACAGGGCGGGCGGGGAGCTGTTTTTT	CASTKDRAGGELFF
.	TRBV18	.	TRBJ1-1	TGTGCCAGCTCACCCATCGGTGACAGGGAAGCTTTCTTT	CASSPIGDREAFF
.	TRBV4-3	.	TRBJ1-3	TGCGCCAGCAGCCTTGGGGGGACCTCTGGAAACACCATATATTTT	CASSLGGTSGNTIYF
once	TRBV6-5	TRBD1	TRBJ1-2	TGTGCCAGCAGTTATTTAGGTACAGGGGGAAACTATGGCTACACCTTC	CASSYLGTGGNYGYTF
.	TRBV5-1	TRBD2	TRBJ2-3	TGCGCCAGCAGCTTGGCTAGCGGGGTTGCAGATACGCAGTATTTT	CASSLASGVADTQYF
.	TRBV11-2	TRBD2	TRBJ2-1	TGTGCCAGCAGCTCCCGCCGACTAGCCGGGTCCTACAATGAGCAGTTCTTC	CASSSRRLAGSYNEQFF